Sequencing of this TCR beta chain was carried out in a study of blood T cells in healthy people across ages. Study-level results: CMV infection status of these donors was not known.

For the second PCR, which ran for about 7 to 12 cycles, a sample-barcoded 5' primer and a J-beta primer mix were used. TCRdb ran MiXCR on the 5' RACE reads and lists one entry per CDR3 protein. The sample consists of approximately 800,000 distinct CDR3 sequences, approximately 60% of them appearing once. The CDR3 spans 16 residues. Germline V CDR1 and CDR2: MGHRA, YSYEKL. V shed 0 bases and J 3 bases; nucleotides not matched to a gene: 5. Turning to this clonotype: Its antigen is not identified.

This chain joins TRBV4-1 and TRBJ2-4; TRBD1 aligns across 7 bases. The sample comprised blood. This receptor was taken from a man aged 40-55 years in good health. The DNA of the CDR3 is TGCGCCAGCAGCCAAGAAAGGGACAGTTTCAAAAACATTCAGTACTTC. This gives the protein CASSQERDSFKNIQYF.